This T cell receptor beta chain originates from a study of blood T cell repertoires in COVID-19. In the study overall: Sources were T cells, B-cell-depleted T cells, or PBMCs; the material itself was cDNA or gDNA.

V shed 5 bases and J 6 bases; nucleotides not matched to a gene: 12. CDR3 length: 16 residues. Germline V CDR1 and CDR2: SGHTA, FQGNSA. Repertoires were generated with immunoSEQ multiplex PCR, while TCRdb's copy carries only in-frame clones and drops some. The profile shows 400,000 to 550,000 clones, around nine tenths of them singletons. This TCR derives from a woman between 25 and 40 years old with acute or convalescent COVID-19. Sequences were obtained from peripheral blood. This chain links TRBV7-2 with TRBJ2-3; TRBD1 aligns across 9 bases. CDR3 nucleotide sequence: TGTGCCAGCAGCCAGCCGGGACAGGGAAAGAGGGATACGCAGTATTTT. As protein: CASSQPGQGKRDTQYF.